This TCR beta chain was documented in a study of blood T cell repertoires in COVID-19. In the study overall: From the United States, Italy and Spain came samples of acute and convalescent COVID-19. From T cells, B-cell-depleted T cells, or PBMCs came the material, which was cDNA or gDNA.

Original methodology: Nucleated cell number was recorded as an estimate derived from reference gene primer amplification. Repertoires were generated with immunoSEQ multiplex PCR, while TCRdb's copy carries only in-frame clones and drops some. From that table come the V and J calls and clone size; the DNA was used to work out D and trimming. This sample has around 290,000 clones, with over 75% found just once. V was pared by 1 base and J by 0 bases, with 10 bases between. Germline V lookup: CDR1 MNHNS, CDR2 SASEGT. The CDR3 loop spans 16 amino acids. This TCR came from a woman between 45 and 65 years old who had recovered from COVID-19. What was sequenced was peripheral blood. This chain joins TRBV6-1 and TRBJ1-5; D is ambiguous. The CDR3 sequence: CASSEDNWYSNQPQHF. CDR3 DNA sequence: TGTGCCAGCAGTGAAGATAACTGGTATAGCAATCAGCCCCAGCATTTT.